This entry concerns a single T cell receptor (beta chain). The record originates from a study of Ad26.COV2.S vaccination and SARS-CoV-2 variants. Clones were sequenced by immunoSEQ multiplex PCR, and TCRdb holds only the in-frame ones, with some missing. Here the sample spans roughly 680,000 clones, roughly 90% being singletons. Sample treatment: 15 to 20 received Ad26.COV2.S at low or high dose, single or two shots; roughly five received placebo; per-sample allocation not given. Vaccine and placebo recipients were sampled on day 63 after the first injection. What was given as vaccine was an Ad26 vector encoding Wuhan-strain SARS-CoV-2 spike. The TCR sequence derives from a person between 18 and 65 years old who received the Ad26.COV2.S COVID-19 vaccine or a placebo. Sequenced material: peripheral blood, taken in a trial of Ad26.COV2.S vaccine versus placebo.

CDR3 nucleotide sequence: TGTGCCAGCAGTGTGCGCGGCGGGGAGTCCTACAATGAGCAGTTCTTC. It is translated as CASSVRGGESYNEQFF. The chain carries TRBV6-4 and TRBJ2-1, with D possibly matching TRBD2 (6 bases). CDR1 is MRHNA, CDR2 SNTAGT, per germline. V was cut by 4 bases and J by 1 base, with 14 bases left in between. There are 16 residues in the CDR3.